Each of the 6 T cell receptor beta chains below was sequenced from the same sample in a study of cytomegalovirus exposure and HLA in healthy donors. The PCR used 60 Vbeta and 13 Jbeta primers. The data were produced by immunoSEQ multiplex PCR, yet TCRdb's version contains in-frame clones alone and is incomplete. The data show 200,000 to 250,000 clones, with 82% seen just once and 5% to 6.5% held by the top ten. Specimen: PBMCs. The receptors stem from a woman aged 40 to 50 in good health and CMV-seropositive.

This clone was detected only once. The junction does not match germline at one end; this may be a read error. The CDR3 nucleotides are TGTTCCAGCAGTAAACCCGGACAGACCCGAGGTGGCTACACCTTC. Protein sequence: CSSSKPGQTRGGYTF. The genes are TRBV7-9 and TRBJ1-2; D is possibly TRBD1 (6 bases). The germline CDR1 and CDR2 sequences are SEHNR and FQNEAQ (reference sequence). The CDR3 spans 15 residues.

This chain uses TRBV7-3 with TRBJ1-2; 10 bases are shared with TRBD1. The length of the CDR3 is 15 residues. Per germline, CDR1 SGHTA and CDR2 FQGTGA. Losses at the gene ends were 3 bases for V and 1 base for J; bases not matched to a gene: 2. The CDR3 DNA is TGTGCCAGCAGCTTTGGGACAGGGGTTAACTATGGCTACACCTTC. The encoded protein is CASSFGTGVNYGYTF. Full variable domain (missing parts from reference TRBV7-3 and TRBJ1-2): GAGVSQTPSNKVTEKGKYVELRCDPISGHTALYWYRQSLGQGPEFLIYFQGTGAADDSGLPNDRFFAVRPEGSVSTLKIQRTERGDSAVYLCASSFGTGVNYGYTFGSGTRLTVV.

The chain couples TRBV9 to TRBJ1-1; TRBD1 matches at 8 bases. Germline CDR1 SGDLS, CDR2 YYNGEE. This CDR3 contains 16 residues. With V trimmed by 0 bases and J by 3 bases, 7 bases remained unmatched. The CDR3 spells CASSVVGLTGDTEAFF. For the CDR3, the DNA is TGTGCCAGCAGCGTAGTAGGACTGACAGGGGACACTGAAGCTTTCTTT.

J is TRBJ1-1 and V is TRBV14; D might be TRBD1 (5 bases). V lost 1 base to trimming and J lost 5 bases, with 11 bases between them. Germline-derived CDR1 and CDR2 are SGHDN and FVKESK. The CDR3 extends over 14 amino acids. In nucleotides, the CDR3 is TGTGCCAGCAGCCAAGTGGGGCTTGGGACTGAAGCTTTCTTT. Translating gives CASSQVGLGTEAFF.

The CDR3 DNA reads TGTGCCAGCAGCTTATCGCCTAGCGGGAGCTCCTACAATGAGCAGTTCTTC. Amino acids: CASSLSPSGSSYNEQFF. The V gene is TRBV7-3, the J gene TRBJ2-1; 10 bases map to TRBD2. V lost 2 bases and J lost 0; bases outside the gene matches: 4. Looked up from germline, CDR1 is SGHTA and CDR2 is FQGTGA. The CDR3 sequence is 17 residues long.

This clone was detected once. CDR3 DNA sequence: TGTGCCAGCAGTTTGGTGCAAGCGGGAGTAAAAGAGACCCAGTACTTC. It yields the protein CASSLVQAGVKETQYF. This chain joins TRBV28 and TRBJ2-5; 8 positions agree with TRBD2. This CDR3 is built from 16 residues. CDR1 is MDHEN, CDR2 SYDVKM, per germline. Trimming cost V 3 bases and J 3 bases; bases outside gene matches: 9. Full variable domain (missing parts from reference TRBV28 and TRBJ2-5): DVKVTQSSRYLVKRTGEKVFLECVQDMDHENMFWYRQDPGLGLRLIYFSYDVKMKEKGDIPEGYSVSREKKERFSLILESASTNQTSMYLCASSLVQAGVKETQYFGPGTRLLVL.